The present T cell receptor (beta chain) was sequenced within a study of vaccination effects on CD4 cells after COVID-19 (dated by TCRdb to about 2022). Looking at the study overall: Post-vaccine samples across the study were collected a median of 72 days after the second dose, with a range of 14 to 241. The study compared SARS-CoV-2 spike-specific CD4+ TCR repertoires before and after mRNA vaccination in COVID-19 convalescent patients and infection-naive vaccine recipients. The full study included roughly 11 COVID-19 convalescent patients and a handful of SARS-CoV-2-naive healthy vaccine recipients. The Oncomine TCR Beta short-read assay on an Illumina iSeq 100 was used to sequence cultures from other donors in the study.

To prepare the library, the immunoSEQ multiplex PCR assay was applied. TCR beta CDR3 sequencing was performed on DNA from the cultured, isolated CD4+ T cells. Per the source publication's procedure: Non-productive TCR sequences were removed, reads were trimmed to the CDR3 region, and CDR3s of at least 7 amino acids were retained. Antigen-specific clonotypes were identified using the MANAFEST web app by comparison of expansion in peptide wells against reference cultures. For clones to be considered positive, expansion at FDR<0.05 versus reference and all other wells, an odds ratio above 5, and a frequency above 0.1% in two replicate wells were required. A clonotype was defined as cross-reactive if the clonotype was significantly expanded both in SARS-CoV-2 spike wells and in at least one common cold coronavirus spike condition. Using the stringdist R package, CDR3 similarity was measured by Levenshtein distance, and unrooted trees were constructed with ape in R 3.6.1. Not all clones reach the TCRdb copy of this immuneACCESS table, which keeps in-frame sequences only. Checked studies attribute under half of the gap to unresolved V genes and leave the rest unexplained. V and J calls and clone size are those listed in that table; D and trimming were worked out from the DNA. This sample lists around 81,000 clones; more than 60% were detected once. 0.85% to 1.3% of the sample rests with the top ten.

CDR1 and CDR2 are read off the germline V gene (reference sequence) as MNHNY and SVGAGI. The trim is 10 bases for V and 2 bases for J, with a gap of 12 bases between the germline ends. From cysteine to phenylalanine, the CDR3 is 13 amino acids long. The only DNA kept is the CDR3, 39 bases in frame from the first base. In the ViraFEST assay, PBMC were stimulated with viral peptide pools, and TCR sequencing was then used to find antigen-specific CD4+ T cell clonotypes based on their expansion. After 10 to 11 days of culture, CD4+ T cells were isolated with the EasySep CD4+ T cell isolation kit. Each participant received two doses of an mRNA SARS-CoV-2 vaccine, either BNT162b2 or mRNA-1273. Negative nucleocapsid antibody results before and after vaccination confirmed that the healthy vaccine recipients had no prior SARS-CoV-2 infection. Some 1.9 million PBMC per well were cultured with 10 ug/ml peptides in IMDM containing approximately 4.7% human AB serum, 8.5 to 10 IU/ml IL-2 and gentamicin. On days 3 and 7, half of the culture medium was replaced with fresh IL-2-containing medium. Unless noted otherwise, every peptide stimulation condition was cultured in triplicate wells. PBMC were separated from whole blood using Ficoll-Paque Plus gradient centrifugation and were then either cryopreserved at -140C or used fresh. Overlapping peptide pools spanned the spike proteins of SARS-CoV-2 and the common cold coronaviruses HCoV-NL63, HCoV-OC43 and HCoV-229E. The QIAamp micro DNA kit was used to extract genomic DNA from the cultured CD4+ T cells.

About this clone itself: Its antigen is currently not known. No per-base quality is available; no much larger clone lies one base away.

Paper-wide results and their limitations: Marked clonal contraction was observed in both infection-induced and vaccine-induced clones at late post-vaccination timepoints, consistent with waning T cell responses. In healthy vaccine recipients, vaccine-induced clones were almost all SARS-CoV-2 mono-reactive, with only 1 of 255 cross-reactive with common cold coronaviruses. Only a small number of convalescent patients were included, and no early post-infection timepoints were available, which limited the study.

The origin of this receptor is a human donor who received a COVID-19 vaccine. The rearranged chain carries TRBV6-6 and TRBJ2-1, with the D gene too uncertain to name. The material sequenced was CD4+ T cells from PBMCs cultured with HCoV-OC43 spike peptides, taken after COVID-19 vaccination. The sample's cell subset or site label, decoded: HCoV-OC43 spike overlapping peptide pool stimulation. This receptor carries the CDR3 CAITTGTYNEQFF. The sequenced DNA is TGTGCCATCACGACTGGAACCTACAATGAGCAGTTCTTC.